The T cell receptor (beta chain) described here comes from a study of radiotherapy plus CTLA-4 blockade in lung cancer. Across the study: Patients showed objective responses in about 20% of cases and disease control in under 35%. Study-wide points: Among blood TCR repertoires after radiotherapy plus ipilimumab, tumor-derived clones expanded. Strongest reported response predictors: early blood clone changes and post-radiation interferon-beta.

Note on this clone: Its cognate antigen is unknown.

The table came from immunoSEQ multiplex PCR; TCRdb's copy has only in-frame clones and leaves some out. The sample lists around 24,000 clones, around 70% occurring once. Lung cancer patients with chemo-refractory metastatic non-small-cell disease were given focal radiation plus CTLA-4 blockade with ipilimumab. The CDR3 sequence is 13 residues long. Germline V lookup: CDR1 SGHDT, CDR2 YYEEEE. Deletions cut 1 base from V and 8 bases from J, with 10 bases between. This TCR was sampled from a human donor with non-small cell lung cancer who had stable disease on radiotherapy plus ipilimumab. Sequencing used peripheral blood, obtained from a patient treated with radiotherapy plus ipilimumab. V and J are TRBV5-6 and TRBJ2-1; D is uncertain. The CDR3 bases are TGTGCCAGCAGCTTGTGGGTAGTTCATGAGCAGTTCTTC. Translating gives CASSLWVVHEQFF. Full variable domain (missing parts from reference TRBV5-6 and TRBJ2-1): DAGVTQSPTHLIKTRGQQVTLRCSPKSGHDTVSWYQQALGQGPQFIFQYYEEEERQRGNFPDRFSGHQFPNYSSELNVNALLLGDSALYLCASSLWVVHEQFFGPGTRLTVL.